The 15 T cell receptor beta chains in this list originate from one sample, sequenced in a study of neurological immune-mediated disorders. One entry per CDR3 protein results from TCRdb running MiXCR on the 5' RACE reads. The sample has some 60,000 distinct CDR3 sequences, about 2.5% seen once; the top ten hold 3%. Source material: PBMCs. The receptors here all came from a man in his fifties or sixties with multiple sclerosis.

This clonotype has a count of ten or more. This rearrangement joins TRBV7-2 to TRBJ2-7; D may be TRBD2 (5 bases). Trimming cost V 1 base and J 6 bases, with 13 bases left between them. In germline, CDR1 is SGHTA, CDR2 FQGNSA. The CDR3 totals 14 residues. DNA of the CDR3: TGTGCCAGCAGCTTAGGCCGGGGATGGAGCGAGCAGTACTTC. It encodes CASSLGRGWSEQYF.

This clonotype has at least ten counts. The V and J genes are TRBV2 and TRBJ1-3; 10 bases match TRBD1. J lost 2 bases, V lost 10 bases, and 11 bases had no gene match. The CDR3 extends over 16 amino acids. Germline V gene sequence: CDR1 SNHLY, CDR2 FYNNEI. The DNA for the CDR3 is TGTGCCACGCTTCCGGGACAGGGGTATCCTGGAAACACCATATATTTT. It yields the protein CATLPGQGYPGNTIYF.

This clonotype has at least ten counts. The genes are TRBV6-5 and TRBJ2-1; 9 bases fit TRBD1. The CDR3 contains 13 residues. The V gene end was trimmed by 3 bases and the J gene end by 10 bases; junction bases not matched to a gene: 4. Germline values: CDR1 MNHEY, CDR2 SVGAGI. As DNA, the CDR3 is TGTGCCAGCAGTTATTTACAGGGGGCAGAGCAGTTCTTC. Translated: CASSYLQGAEQFF.

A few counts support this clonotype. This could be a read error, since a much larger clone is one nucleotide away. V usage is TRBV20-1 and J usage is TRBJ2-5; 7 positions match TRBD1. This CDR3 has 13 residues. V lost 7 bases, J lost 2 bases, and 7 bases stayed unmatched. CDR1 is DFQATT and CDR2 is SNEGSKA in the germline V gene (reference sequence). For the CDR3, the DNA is TGCAGTGATACAGACAGGGAACAAGAGACCCAGTACTTC. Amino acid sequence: CSDTDREQETQYF.

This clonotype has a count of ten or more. The CDR3 loop is CSVGRTNYEQYF. The CDR3 nucleotides read TGCAGTGTGGGCAGAACCAACTACGAGCAGTACTTC. The genes are TRBV20-1 and TRBJ2-7; D remains unclear. The V end lost 7 bases, the J end lost 3 bases, and 13 bases lay between the germline ends. This CDR3 is built from 12 residues. Germline loops: CDR1 DFQATT, CDR2 SNEGSKA (reference sequence).

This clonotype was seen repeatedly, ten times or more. This CDR3 reads CASRPGTRANYGYTF. In DNA, the CDR3 is TGTGCCAGCAGGCCCGGGACACGAGCTAACTATGGCTACACCTTC. V gene TRBV28 combines with J gene TRBJ1-2; a possible D gene is TRBD1 (6 bases). This CDR3 has 15 amino acids. V lost 6 bases and J lost 0, with 14 bases in between. The germline CDR1 and CDR2 sequences are MDHEN and SYDVKM.

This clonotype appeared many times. CDR3: CASSPTGTTEAFF. The CDR3 DNA is TGTGCCAGCAGTCCAACGGGGACAACTGAAGCTTTCTTT. V gene TRBV6-5 combines with J gene TRBJ1-1; possible D gene TRBD1, 6 bases. Germline CDR1 and CDR2: MNHEY and SVGAGI. V lost 5 bases to trimming and J lost 5 bases, with 12 bases between them. This CDR3 is built from 13 residues.

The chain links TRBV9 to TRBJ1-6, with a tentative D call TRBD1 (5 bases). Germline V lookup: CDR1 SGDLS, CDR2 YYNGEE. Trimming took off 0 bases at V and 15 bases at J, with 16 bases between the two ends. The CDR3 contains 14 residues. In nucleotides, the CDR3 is TGTGCCAGCAGCGTAGGACAGATTAATTCCCACCTCCACTTT. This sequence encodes CASSVGQINSHLHF.

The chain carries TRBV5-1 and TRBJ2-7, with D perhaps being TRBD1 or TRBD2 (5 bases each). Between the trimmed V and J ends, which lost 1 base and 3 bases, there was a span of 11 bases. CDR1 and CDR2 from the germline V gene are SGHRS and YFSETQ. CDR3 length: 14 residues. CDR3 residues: CASSLRGQLYEQYF. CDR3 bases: TGCGCCAGCAGCTTGCGGGGCCAACTCTACGAGCAGTACTTC.

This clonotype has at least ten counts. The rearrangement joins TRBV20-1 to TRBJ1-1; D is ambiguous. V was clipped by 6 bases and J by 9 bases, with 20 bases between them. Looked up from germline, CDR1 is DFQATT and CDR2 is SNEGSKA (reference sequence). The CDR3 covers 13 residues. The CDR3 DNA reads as TGCAGTGCGCCGTCCGGAGTATCTCTTAAAGCTTTCTTT. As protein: CSAPSGVSLKAFF.

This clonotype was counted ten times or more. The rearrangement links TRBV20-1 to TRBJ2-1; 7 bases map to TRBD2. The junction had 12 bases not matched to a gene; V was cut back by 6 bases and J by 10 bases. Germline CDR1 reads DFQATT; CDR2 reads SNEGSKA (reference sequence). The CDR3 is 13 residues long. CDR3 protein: CSAYASGREEQFF. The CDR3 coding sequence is TGCAGTGCCTATGCTAGCGGCCGAGAAGAGCAGTTCTTC.

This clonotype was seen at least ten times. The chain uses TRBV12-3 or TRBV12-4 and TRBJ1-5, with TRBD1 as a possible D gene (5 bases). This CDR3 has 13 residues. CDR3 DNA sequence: TGTGCAACCAAGGCAGGGTACAATCAGCCCCAGCATTTT. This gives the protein CATKAGYNQPQHF.

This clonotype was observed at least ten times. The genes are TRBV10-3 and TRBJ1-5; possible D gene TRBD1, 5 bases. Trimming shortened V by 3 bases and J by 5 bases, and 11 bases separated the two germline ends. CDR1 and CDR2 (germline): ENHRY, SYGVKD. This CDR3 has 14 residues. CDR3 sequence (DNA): TGTGCCATCAGTGATCGGCAGGGCGATCAGCCCCAGCATTTT. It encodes CAISDRQGDQPQHF.

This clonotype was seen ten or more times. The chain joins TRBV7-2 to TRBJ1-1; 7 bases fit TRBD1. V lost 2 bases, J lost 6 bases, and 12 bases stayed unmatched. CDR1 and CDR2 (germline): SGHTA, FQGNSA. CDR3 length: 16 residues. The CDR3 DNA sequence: TGTGCCAGCAGCTTAACCAACACAGGGGTAGGTGCTGAAGCTTTCTTT. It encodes CASSLTNTGVGAEAFF.

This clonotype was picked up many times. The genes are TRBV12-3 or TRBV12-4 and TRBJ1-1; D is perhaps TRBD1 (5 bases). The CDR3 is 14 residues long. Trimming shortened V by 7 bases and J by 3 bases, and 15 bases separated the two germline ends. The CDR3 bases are TGTGCCAGCATCCCTTTTGACAGCCACACTGAAGCTTTCTTT. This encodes CASIPFDSHTEAFF.